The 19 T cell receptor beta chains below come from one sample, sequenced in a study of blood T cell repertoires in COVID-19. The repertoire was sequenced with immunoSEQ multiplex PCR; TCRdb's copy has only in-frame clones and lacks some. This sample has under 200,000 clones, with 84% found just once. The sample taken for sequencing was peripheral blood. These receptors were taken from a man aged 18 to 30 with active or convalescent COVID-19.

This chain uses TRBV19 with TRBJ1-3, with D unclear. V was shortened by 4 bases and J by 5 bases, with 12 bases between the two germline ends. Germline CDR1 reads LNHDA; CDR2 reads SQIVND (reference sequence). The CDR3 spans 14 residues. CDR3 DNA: TGTGCCAGTAGTAACCAGGCGACTAGAAACACCATATATTTT. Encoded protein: CASSNQATRNTIYF. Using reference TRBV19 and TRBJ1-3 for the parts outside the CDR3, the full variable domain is DGGITQSPKYLFRKEGQNVTLSCEQNLNHDAMYWYRQDPGQGLRLIYYSQIVNDFQKGDIAEGYSVSREKKESFPLTVTSAQKNPTAFYLCASSNQATRNTIYFGEGSWLTVV.

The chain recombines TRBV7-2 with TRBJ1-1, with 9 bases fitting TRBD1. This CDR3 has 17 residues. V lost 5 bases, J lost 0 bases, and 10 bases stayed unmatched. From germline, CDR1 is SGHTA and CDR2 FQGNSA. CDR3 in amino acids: CASSTHRGQGMNTEAFF. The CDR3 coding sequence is TGTGCCAGCAGCACCCACAGGGGGCAGGGGATGAACACTGAAGCTTTCTTT.

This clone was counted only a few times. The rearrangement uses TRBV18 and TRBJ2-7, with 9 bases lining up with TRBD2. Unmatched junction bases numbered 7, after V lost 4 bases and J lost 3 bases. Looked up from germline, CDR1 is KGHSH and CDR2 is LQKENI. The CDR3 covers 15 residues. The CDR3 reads CASSRRTSEVYEQYF. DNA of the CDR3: TGTGCCAGCTCACGCCGGACTAGCGAGGTCTACGAGCAGTACTTC. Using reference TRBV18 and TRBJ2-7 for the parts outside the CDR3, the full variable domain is NAGVMQNPRHLVRRRGQEARLRCSPMKGHSHVYWYRQLPEEGLKFMVYLQKENIIDESGMPKERFSAEFPKEGPSILRIQQVVRGDSAAYFCASSRRTSEVYEQYFGPGTRLTVT.

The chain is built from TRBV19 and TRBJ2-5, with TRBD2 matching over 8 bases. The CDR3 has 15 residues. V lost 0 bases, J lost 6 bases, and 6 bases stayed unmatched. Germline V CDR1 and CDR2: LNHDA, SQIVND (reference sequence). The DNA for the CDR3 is TGTGCCAGTAGTATAGATAGCGGGACTGGAAAGACCCAGTACTTC. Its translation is CASSIDSGTGKTQYF.

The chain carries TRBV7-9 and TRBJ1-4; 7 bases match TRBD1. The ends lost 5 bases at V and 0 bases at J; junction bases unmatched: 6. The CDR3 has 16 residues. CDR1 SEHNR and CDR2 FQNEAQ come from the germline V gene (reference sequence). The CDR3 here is CASSEGQAATNEKLFF. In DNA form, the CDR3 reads TGTGCCAGCAGCGAAGGACAGGCGGCAACTAATGAAAAACTGTTTTTT.

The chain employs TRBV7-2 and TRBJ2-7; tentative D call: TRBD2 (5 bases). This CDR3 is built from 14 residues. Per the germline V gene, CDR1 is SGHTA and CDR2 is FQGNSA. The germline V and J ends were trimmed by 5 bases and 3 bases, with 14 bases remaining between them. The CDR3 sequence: CASSPRGGSYEQYF. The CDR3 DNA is TGTGCCAGCAGCCCCCGAGGTGGGAGCTACGAGCAGTACTTC.

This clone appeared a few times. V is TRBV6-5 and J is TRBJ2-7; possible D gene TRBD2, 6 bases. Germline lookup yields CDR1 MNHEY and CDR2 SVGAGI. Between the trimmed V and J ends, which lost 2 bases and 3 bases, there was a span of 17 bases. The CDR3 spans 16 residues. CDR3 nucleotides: TGTGCCAGCAGTTACGGGCGGGAAGCACGTGTCTACGAGCAGTACTTC. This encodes CASSYGREARVYEQYF.

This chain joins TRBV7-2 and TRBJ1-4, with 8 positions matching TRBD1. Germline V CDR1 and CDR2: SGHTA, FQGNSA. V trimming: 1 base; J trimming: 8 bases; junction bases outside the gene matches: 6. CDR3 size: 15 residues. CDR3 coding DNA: TGTGCCAGCAGCTTAGGCCGACAGGGGATCGAAAAACTGTTTTTT. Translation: CASSLGRQGIEKLFF. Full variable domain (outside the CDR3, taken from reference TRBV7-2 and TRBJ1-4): GAGVSQSPSNKVTEKGKDVELRCDPISGHTALYWYRQSLGQGLEFLIYFQGNSAPDKSGLPSDRFSAERTGGSVSTLTIQRTQQEDSAVYLCASSLGRQGIEKLFFGSGTQLSVL.

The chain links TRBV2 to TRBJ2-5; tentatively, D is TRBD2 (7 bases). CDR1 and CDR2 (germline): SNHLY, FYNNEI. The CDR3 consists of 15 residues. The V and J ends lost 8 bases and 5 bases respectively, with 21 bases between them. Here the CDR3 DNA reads TGTGCCAGCTCCCGAGGGGGGGACCGCCTCGAGACCCAGTACTTC. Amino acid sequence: CASSRGGDRLETQYF.

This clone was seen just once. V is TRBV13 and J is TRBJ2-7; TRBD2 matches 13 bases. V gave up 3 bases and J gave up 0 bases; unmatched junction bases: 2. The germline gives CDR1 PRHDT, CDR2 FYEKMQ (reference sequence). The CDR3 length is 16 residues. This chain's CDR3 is CASSLTSGRTSYEQYF. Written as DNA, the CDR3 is TGTGCCAGCAGCTTGACTAGCGGGAGGACCTCCTACGAGCAGTACTTC. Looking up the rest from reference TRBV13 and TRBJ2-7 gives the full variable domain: AAGVIQSPRHLIKEKRETATLKCYPIPRHDTVYWYQQGPGQDPQFLISFYEKMQSDKGSIPDRFSAQQFSDYHSELNMSSLELGDSALYFCASSLTSGRTSYEQYFGPGTRLTVT.

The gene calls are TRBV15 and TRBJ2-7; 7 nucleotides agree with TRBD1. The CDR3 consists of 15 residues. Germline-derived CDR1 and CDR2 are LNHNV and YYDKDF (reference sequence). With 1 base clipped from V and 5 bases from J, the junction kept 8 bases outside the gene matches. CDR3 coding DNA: TGTGCCACCAGCAGAGCGGAAGGGGGCCTAAACGAGCAGTACTTC. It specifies CATSRAEGGLNEQYF.

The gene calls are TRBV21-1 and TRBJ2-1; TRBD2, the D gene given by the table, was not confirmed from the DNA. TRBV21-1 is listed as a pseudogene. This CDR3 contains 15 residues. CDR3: CASSGGLAGVNEQFF. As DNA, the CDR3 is TGTGCCAGCAGCGGAGGACTAGCGGGAGTCAATGAGCAGTTCTTC.

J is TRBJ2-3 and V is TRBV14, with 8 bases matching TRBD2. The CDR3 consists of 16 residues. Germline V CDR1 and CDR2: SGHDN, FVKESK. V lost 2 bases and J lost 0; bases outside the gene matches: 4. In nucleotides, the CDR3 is TGTGCCAGCAGCCAAAACCGCGGGAGGAGCACAGATACGCAGTATTTT. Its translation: CASSQNRGRSTDTQYF.

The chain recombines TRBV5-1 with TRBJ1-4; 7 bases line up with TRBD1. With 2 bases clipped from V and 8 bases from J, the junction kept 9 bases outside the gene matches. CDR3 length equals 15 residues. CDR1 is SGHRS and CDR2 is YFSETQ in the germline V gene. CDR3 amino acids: CASSFFGQASEKLFF. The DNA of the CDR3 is TGCGCCAGCAGCTTTTTTGGACAGGCGTCAGAAAAACTGTTTTTT.

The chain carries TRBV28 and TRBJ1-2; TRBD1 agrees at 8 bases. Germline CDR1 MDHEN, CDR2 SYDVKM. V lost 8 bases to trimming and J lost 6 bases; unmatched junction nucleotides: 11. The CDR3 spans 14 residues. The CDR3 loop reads CASLDRGRGDGYTF. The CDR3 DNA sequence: TGTGCCAGCCTCGACAGGGGACGTGGGGATGGCTACACCTTC.

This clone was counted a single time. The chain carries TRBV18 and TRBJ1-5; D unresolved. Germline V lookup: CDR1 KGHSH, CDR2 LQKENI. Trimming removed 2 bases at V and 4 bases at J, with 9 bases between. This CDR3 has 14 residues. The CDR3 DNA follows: TGTGCCAGCTCACCAAGAGGGTTGAATCAGCCCCAGCATTTT. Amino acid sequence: CASSPRGLNQPQHF. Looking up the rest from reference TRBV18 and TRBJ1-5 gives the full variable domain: NAGVMQNPRHLVRRRGQEARLRCSPMKGHSHVYWYRQLPEEGLKFMVYLQKENIIDESGMPKERFSAEFPKEGPSILRIQQVVRGDSAAYFCASSPRGLNQPQHFGDGTRLSIL.

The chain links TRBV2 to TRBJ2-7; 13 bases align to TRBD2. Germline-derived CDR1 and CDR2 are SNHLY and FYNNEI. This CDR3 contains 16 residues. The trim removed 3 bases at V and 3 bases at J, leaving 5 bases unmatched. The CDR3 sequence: CASSDGLAGAGYEQYF. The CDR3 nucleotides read TGTGCCAGCAGTGATGGACTAGCGGGAGCGGGCTACGAGCAGTACTTC.

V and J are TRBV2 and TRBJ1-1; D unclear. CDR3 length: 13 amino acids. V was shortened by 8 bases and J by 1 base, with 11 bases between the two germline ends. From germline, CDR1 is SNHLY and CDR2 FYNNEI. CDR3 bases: TGTGCCAGCTCGCTCACACCGAACACTGAAGCTTTCTTT. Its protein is CASSLTPNTEAFF.

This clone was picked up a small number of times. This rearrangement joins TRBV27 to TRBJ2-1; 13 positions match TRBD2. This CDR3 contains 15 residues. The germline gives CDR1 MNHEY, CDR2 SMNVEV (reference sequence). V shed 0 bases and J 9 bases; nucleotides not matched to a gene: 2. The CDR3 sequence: CASSLSLAGGSEQFF. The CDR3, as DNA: TGTGCCAGCAGTTTATCACTAGCGGGAGGGAGTGAGCAGTTCTTC.